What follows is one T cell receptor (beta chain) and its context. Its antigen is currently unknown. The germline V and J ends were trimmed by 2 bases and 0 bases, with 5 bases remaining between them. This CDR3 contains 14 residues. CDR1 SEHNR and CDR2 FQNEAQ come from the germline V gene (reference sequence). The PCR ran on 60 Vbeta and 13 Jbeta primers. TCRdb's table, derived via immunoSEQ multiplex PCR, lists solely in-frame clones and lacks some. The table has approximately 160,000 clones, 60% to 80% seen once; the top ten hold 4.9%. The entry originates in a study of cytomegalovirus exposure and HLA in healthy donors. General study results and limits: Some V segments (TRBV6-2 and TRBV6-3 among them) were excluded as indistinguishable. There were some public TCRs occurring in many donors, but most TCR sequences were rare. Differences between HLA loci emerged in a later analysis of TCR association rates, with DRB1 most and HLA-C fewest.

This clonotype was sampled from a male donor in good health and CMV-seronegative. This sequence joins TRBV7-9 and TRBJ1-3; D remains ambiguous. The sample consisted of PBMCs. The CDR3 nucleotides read TGTGCCAGCAGCTTATACGGCTCTGGAAACACCATATATTTT. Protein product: CASSLYGSGNTIYF.